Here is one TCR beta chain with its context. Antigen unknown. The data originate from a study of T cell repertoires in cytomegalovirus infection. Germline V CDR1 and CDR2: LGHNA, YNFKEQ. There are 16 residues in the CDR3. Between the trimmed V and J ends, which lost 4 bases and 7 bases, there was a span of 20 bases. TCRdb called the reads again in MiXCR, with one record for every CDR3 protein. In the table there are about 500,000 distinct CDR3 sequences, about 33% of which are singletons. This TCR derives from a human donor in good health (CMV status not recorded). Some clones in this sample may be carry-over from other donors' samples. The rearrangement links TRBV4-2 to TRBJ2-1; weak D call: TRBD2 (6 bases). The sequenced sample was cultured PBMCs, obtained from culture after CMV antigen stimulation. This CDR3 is CASSLRSVGGSNEQFF. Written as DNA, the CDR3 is TGTGCCAGCAGCCTACGTAGCGTGGGAGGATCGAATGAGCAGTTCTTC.